Below, 27 T cell receptor beta chains from the same sample are listed, as sequenced in a study of vaccination effects on CD4 cells after COVID-19. Antigen specificity for these receptors is unknown. In the ViraFEST assay, antigen-specific CD4+ clonotypes were identified by expansion after peptide-pool stimulation. The culture ran for 10 days before CD4+ T cells were isolated. Each participant received a vaccine that was either BNT162b2 or mRNA-1273, given as two doses. The repertoire was sequenced with immunoSEQ multiplex PCR; TCRdb's copy has only in-frame clones and lacks some. The data show about 24,000 clones, around 70% seen once. The sample consisted of CD4+ T cells from PBMCs cultured with SARS-CoV-2 spike peptides, taken after COVID-19 vaccination. All receptors come from a human donor who received a COVID-19 vaccine.

This clone was seen a handful of times. V and J are TRBV5-4 and TRBJ1-2; D unresolved. CDR1 and CDR2 from the germline V gene are SGHNT and YYREEE (reference sequence). There are 14 residues in the CDR3. V was clipped by 6 bases and J by 2 bases, with 14 bases between them. The CDR3, as DNA: TGTGCCAGCACCCTGGAGTCCGGGAACTATGGCTACACCTTC. It codes for CASTLESGNYGYTF.

Only a few counts were recorded for this clone. This chain joins TRBV10-2 and TRBJ1-3, with unresolved D. The length of the CDR3 is 14 residues. V was shortened by 2 bases and J by 0 bases, with 5 bases between the two germline ends. The V gene's germline CDR1 is WSHSY and CDR2 SAAADI. In DNA form, the CDR3 reads TGCGCCAGCAGTGAGGGGAGCTCTGGAAACACCATATATTTT. Its protein product is CASSEGSSGNTIYF.

The chain couples TRBV5-1 to TRBJ2-6; TRBD1 matches 8 bases. Germline V CDR1 and CDR2: SGHRS, YFSETQ. The trim removed 3 bases at V and 2 bases at J, leaving 10 bases unmatched. This CDR3 has 18 residues. The CDR3 DNA sequence: TGCGCCAGCAGCTGGAGGACAGGGTTTCTGGCTGGGGCCAACGTCCTGACTTTC. Its protein is CASSWRTGFLAGANVLTF.

This clone showed up just a few times. The chain couples TRBV4-1 to TRBJ2-2; D is unclear. V lost 4 bases and J 2 bases, leaving 8 bases between the germline ends. The germline gives CDR1 MGHRA, CDR2 YSYEKL. The CDR3 spans 14 residues. The CDR3 here is CASSPWGNTGELFF. CDR3 DNA: TGCGCCAGCAGCCCCTGGGGAAACACCGGGGAGCTGTTTTTT.

The chain joins TRBV6-6 to TRBJ2-2; 7 bases are shared with TRBD2. The CDR3 has 13 residues. The V and J ends lost 7 bases and 5 bases, in that order; junction bases with no gene match: 4. Germline CDR1 is MNHNY and CDR2 is SVGAGI (reference sequence). CDR3 amino acids: CASNNGRTGELFF. CDR3 bases: TGTGCCAGCAATAACGGGAGGACCGGGGAGCTGTTTTTT.

This chain connects TRBV4-1 to TRBJ2-3; D gene uncertain. The CDR3 spans 15 residues. CDR1 and CDR2 from the germline V gene are MGHRA and YSYEKL. Deletions cut 4 bases from V and 6 bases from J, with 17 bases between. DNA for the CDR3: TGCGCCAGCAGCCCCATGATCCCTTTTGAGGATACGCAGTATTTT. Translated: CASSPMIPFEDTQYF.

This chain connects TRBV7-9 to TRBJ1-4; D gene unclear. The germline V gene encodes CDR1 SEHNR and CDR2 FQNEAQ (reference sequence). Trimming cost V 3 bases and J 0 bases, with 14 bases left between them. The CDR3 runs to 17 residues. The CDR3 DNA is TGTGCCAGCAGCTTTTTAAGTAGGCCAGCAACTAATGAAAAACTGTTTTTT. It yields the protein CASSFLSRPATNEKLFF.

This chain connects TRBV24-1 to TRBJ2-5, with 9 bases aligning to TRBD1. Germline CDR1 and CDR2: KGHDR and SFDVKD. V trimming: 6 bases; J trimming: 5 bases; junction bases outside the gene matches: 9. The CDR3 has 15 amino acids. The CDR3, as DNA: TGTGCCACCAGTCCCGGGACAGGGATCCAGGAGACCCAGTACTTC. It yields the protein CATSPGTGIQETQYF.

A few counts support this clone. The chain uses TRBV20-1 and TRBJ1-2; D call uncertain. Germline CDR1 reads DFQATT; CDR2 reads SNEGSKA (reference sequence). V lost 5 bases and J lost 6, with 10 bases in between. CDR3 length: 11 amino acids. The CDR3 DNA sequence: TGCAGTGCTCAGGAGTCCCATGGCTACACCTTC. Translation gives CSAQESHGYTF.

The chain carries TRBV30 and TRBJ2-5, with 8 bases identical to TRBD2. Germline-derived CDR1 and CDR2 are GTSNPN and SVGIG (reference sequence). The CDR3 loop spans 14 amino acids. Germline trimming cut 4 bases from V and 6 bases from J; bases unmatched to any gene: 10. This CDR3 is CAWKNRGGRKTQYF. The CDR3 region has the DNA TGTGCCTGGAAAAACCGGGGGGGGCGGAAGACCCAGTACTTC.

The rearrangement joins TRBV4-2 to TRBJ2-7; D is possibly TRBD1 or TRBD2 (5 bases each). Trimming took off 4 bases at V and 2 bases at J, with 9 bases between the two ends. This CDR3 region has 13 residues. Germline V gene sequence: CDR1 LGHNA, CDR2 YNFKEQ. The CDR3 nucleotides are TGTGCCAGCAGCCGGGACGGCCCCTACGAGCAGTACTTC. Translating it yields CASSRDGPYEQYF.

This clone was seen only a few times. The chain carries TRBV30 and TRBJ2-1, with 11 bases aligning to TRBD1. CDR3 length: 15 residues. The V gene's germline CDR1 is GTSNPN and CDR2 SVGIG (reference sequence). The ends lost 5 bases at V and 3 bases at J; junction bases unmatched: 6. The CDR3: CAWATGTGGYNEQFF. Here the CDR3 DNA reads TGTGCCTGGGCCACCGGGACAGGGGGCTACAATGAGCAGTTCTTC.

The V and J genes are TRBV6-5 and TRBJ1-2; maybe TRBD1 (6 bases). This CDR3 contains 13 residues. Germline-derived CDR1 and CDR2 are MNHEY and SVGAGI. Deletions cut 7 bases from V and 3 bases from J, with 12 bases between. CDR3 in DNA: TGTGCCAGCACCCGGGGGCAGTACTATGGCTACACCTTC. Translation gives CASTRGQYYGYTF.

The J gene is TRBJ2-3, the V gene TRBV3-1 (or the pseudogene TRBV3-2); 13 bases align to TRBD2. The CDR3 loop spans 18 amino acids. CDR1 LGHDT and CDR2 YNNKEL come from the germline V gene (reference sequence). The V segment lost 3 bases and the J segment 2 bases; nucleotides outside the gene matches: 8. DNA for the CDR3: TGTGCCAGCAGCCACGGACTAGCGGGGGCCTCTGCCACAGATACGCAGTATTTT. Translating gives CASSHGLAGASATDTQYF.

The chain employs TRBV5-6 and TRBJ1-5; the D gene is possibly TRBD1 (6 bases). The CDR3 consists of 14 residues. Trimming cost V 0 bases and J 5 bases, with 9 bases left between them. Germline CDR1 is SGHDT and CDR2 is YYEEEE. CDR3 bases: TGTGCCAGCAGCTTGGAAGGGGGGGATCAGCCCCAGCATTTT. This encodes CASSLEGGDQPQHF.

This chain connects TRBV29-1 to TRBJ2-3, with D tentatively TRBD1 (6 bases). The CDR3 loop spans 13 amino acids. CDR1 and CDR2 (germline): SQVTM, ANQGSEA. The germline V and J ends were trimmed by 5 bases and 4 bases, with 13 bases remaining between them. The CDR3 DNA reads TGCAGCGTTCCTAAAACAGGGCCAGATACGCAGTATTTT. Its translation is CSVPKTGPDTQYF.

The rearrangement uses TRBV3-1 (or the pseudogene TRBV3-2) and TRBJ2-3; a possible D gene is TRBD1 (6 bases). Germline values: CDR1 LGHDT, CDR2 YNNKEL (reference sequence). The CDR3 is 14 amino acids. Trimming removed 6 bases at V and 3 bases at J, with 13 bases between. This CDR3 is CASSRGQGTDTQYF. In DNA form, the CDR3 reads TGTGCCAGCAGTCGAGGCCAGGGGACAGATACGCAGTATTTT.

This chain joins TRBV30 and TRBJ1-6; D unclear. V was shortened by 5 bases and J by 9 bases, with 17 bases between the two germline ends. The CDR3 runs to 14 residues. In germline, CDR1 is GTSNPN, CDR2 SVGIG (reference sequence). In nucleotides, the CDR3 is TGTGCCTGGGCCGCAGGAGGCAGGCCTTCACCCCTCCACTTT. This translates into CAWAAGGRPSPLHF. Combining the CDR3 with reference TRBV30 and TRBJ1-6 gives the whole variable domain SQTIHQWPATLVQPVGSPLSLECTVEGTSNPNLYWYRQAAGRGLQLLFYSVGIGQISSEVPQNLSASRPQDRQFILSSKKLLLSDSGFYLCAWAAGGRPSPLHFGNGTRLTVT.

The CDR3 nucleotides read TGTGCCAGCAGCCAAGATTGGGGTAGCGGGAGGAGGAATAAGGCCGGGGAGCTGTTTTTT. It codes for CASSQDWGSGRRNKAGELFF. This sequence joins TRBV3-1 (or the pseudogene TRBV3-2) and TRBJ2-2; 10 nucleotides align to TRBD2. V was clipped by 0 bases and J by 6 bases; unmatched bases: 16. Germline loops: CDR1 LGHDT, CDR2 YNNKEL (reference sequence). This CDR3 spans 20 amino acids.

This clone was counted a few times. This sequence joins TRBV18 and TRBJ2-1; TRBD2 agrees at 11 bases. After removal of 2 bases from V and 9 bases from J, the junction contained 6 bases not matched to a gene. The CDR3 covers 15 residues. Germline CDR1 reads KGHSH; CDR2 reads LQKENI. This chain's CDR3 is CASSPDLAGGGEQFF. CDR3 in DNA: TGTGCCAGCTCACCAGACCTAGCGGGGGGCGGTGAGCAGTTCTTC.

This clone was counted only a few times. Other DNA sequences in the same sample also yield this CDR3. The chain carries TRBV5-1 and TRBJ1-5; D is unresolved. Trimming cost V 5 bases and J 4 bases, with 10 bases left between them. Germline loops: CDR1 SGHRS, CDR2 YFSETQ. This CDR3 region has 13 residues. The CDR3, as DNA: TGCGCCAGCAGTCTAGACGGAAATCAGCCCCAGCATTTT. Amino acid sequence: CASSLDGNQPQHF. The full variable domain, completed using reference TRBV5-1 and TRBJ1-5, is KAGVTQTPRYLIKTRGQQVTLSCSPISGHRSVSWYQQTPGQGLQFLFEYFSETQRNKGNFPGRFSGRQFSNSRSEMNVSTLELGDSALYLCASSLDGNQPQHFGDGTRLSIL.

This chain uses TRBV11-1 with TRBJ2-1; D is possibly TRBD2 (6 bases). V lost 1 base, J lost 9 bases, and 16 bases lay in between. The germline V gene has CDR1 SGHAT and CDR2 FQDESV (reference sequence). The CDR3 contains 15 residues. CDR3: CASSLVTSRTIEQFF. The CDR3 bases are TGTGCCAGCAGCTTAGTTACTAGCCGCACAATTGAGCAGTTCTTC.

This clone was seen a handful of times. This chain connects TRBV7-6 to TRBJ2-5; 7 nucleotides line up with TRBD1. From germline, CDR1 is SGHVS and CDR2 FNYEAQ. Trimming took 4 bases from V and 5 from J; bases not matched to a gene: 16. The CDR3 extends over 17 amino acids. The CDR3 nucleotides read TGTGCCAGCAGCTCCGCCTCCCGGGACAGCGATATTGAGACCCAGTACTTC. Translated, it gives CASSSASRDSDIETQYF. The whole variable domain, remainder taken from reference TRBV7-6 and TRBJ2-5, is GAGVSQSPRYKVTKRGQDVALRCDPISGHVSLYWYRQALGQGPEFLTYFNYEAQQDKSGLPNDRFSAERPEGSISTLTIQRTEQRDSAMYRCASSSASRDSDIETQYFGPGTRLLVL.

The CDR3 coding sequence is TGTGCCAGCAGCAGCCGGGACAGGGCCAGCTATGGCTACACCTTC. Translated, it gives CASSSRDRASYGYTF. This sequence joins TRBV3-1 (or the pseudogene TRBV3-2) and TRBJ1-2, with 9 bases matching TRBD1. Germline CDR1 reads LGHDT; CDR2 reads YNNKEL (reference sequence). This CDR3 comprises 15 residues. V lost 5 bases and J lost 4; bases outside the gene matches: 8.

The chain has TRBV6-5 and TRBJ1-2; no definite D call. Trimming cost V 4 bases and J 4 bases, with 13 bases left between them. Per germline, CDR1 MNHEY and CDR2 SVGAGI. This CDR3 comprises 14 residues. In DNA, the CDR3 is TGTGCCAGCAGTTCCCCGCGGGCCCCCTATGGCTACACCTTC. Translation: CASSSPRAPYGYTF.

The chain links TRBV6-2 or TRBV6-3 to TRBJ1-6; D gene uncertain. The V gene's germline CDR1 is MNHEY and CDR2 SVGEGT. V lost 2 bases, J lost 4 bases, and 9 bases lay in between. This CDR3 region has 15 residues. The CDR3 DNA reads TGTGCCAGCAGTTACCGGGAGCCATATAATTCACCCCTCCACTTT. Its translation is CASSYREPYNSPLHF.

The chain links TRBV4-1 to TRBJ1-4; tentatively, D is TRBD1 (6 bases). With 1 base removed from V and 7 bases from J, the gap between germline ends came to 16 bases. The CDR3 totals 16 residues. CDR1 and CDR2 from the germline V gene are MGHRA and YSYEKL. The CDR3 reads CASSQVLQGYSEKLFF. CDR3 bases: TGCGCCAGCAGCCAAGTCCTACAGGGTTACTCTGAAAAACTGTTTTTT.